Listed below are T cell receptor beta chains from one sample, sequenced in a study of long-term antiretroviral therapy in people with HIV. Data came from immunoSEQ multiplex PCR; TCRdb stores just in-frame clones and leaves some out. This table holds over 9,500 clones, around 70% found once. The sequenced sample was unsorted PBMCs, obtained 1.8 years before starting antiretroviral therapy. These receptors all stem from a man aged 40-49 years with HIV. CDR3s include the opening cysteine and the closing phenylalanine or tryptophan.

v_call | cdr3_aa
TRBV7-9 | CASTPNLDRHGTEAFF
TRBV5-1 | CASSSSTGGINIQYF
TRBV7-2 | CASSFGKGETQYF
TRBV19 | CASSKQGSNQPQHF
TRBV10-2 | CASRSGTGANTEAFF
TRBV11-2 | CASSITRGSTDTQYF
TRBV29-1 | CSVVRTGMGSVNTEAFF
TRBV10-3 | CAIGPTYEQYF
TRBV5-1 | CASSSGTSGNEQFF
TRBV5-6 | CASSLVGQGGSEQYF
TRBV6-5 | CASSYRGVNYEQYF
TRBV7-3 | CASSLTHAGGTYEQYF
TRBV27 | CASRATGQMNTEAFF
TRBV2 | CASSDVGVDTQYF
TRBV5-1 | CASSLERGQVGANVLTF
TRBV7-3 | CASSLSSVSEQFF